This T cell receptor beta chain was sequenced for a study of PD-1 blockade in classical Hodgkin lymphoma. Clones were sequenced by immunoSEQ multiplex PCR, and TCRdb holds only the in-frame ones, with some missing. Of tens of thousands of clones in the sample, over 70% were seen once. Study-level findings and limits: When set against healthy donors, newly diagnosed patients were reported to show lower baseline TCR diversity.

Autologous stem cell transplantation was followed by relapse in every patient, and brentuximab vedotin exposure varied. The CDR3 is made up of 13 amino acids. The germline V gene encodes CDR1 LNHDA and CDR2 SQIVND (reference sequence). The ends were cut back, 7 bases at V and 0 bases at J, with 7 bases in the middle. This clone was seen more than once but under ten times. What it binds is not known. This sequence was found in a human donor with classical Hodgkin lymphoma. The gene calls are TRBV19 and TRBJ1-5; D gene unclear. This material consisted of peripheral blood mononuclear cells (PBMCs), taken at baseline. This chain's CDR3 is CASKGYSNQPQHF. The CDR3 nucleotides read TGTGCCAGTAAAGGGTATAGCAATCAGCCCCAGCATTTT.